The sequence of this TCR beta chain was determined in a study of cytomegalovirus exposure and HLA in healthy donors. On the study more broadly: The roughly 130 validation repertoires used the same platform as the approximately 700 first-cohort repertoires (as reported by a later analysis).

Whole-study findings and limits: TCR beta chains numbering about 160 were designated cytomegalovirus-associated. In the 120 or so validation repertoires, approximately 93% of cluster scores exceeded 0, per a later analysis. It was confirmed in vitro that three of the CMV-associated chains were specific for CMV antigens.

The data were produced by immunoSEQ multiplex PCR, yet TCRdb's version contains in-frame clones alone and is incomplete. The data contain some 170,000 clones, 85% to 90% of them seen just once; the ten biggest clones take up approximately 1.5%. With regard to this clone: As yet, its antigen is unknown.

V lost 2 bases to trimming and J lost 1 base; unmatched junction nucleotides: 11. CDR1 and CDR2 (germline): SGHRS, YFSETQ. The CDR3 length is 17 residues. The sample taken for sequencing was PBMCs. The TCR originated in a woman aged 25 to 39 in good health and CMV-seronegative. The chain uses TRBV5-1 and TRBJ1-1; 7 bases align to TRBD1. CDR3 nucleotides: TGCGCCAGCAGCTTCCGGGTTATGGGACAGTCGAACACTGAAGCTTTCTTT. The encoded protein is CASSFRVMGQSNTEAFF. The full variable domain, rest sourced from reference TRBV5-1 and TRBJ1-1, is KAGVTQTPRYLIKTRGQQVTLSCSPISGHRSVSWYQQTPGQGLQFLFEYFSETQRNKGNFPGRFSGRQFSNSRSEMNVSTLELGDSALYLCASSFRVMGQSNTEAFFGQGTRLTVV.